Each of the 16 T cell receptor beta chains below was sequenced from the same sample in a study of neurological immune-mediated disorders. Using its own MiXCR run on the 5' RACE reads, TCRdb lists one record per CDR3 protein. The repertoire holds about 120,000 distinct CDR3 sequences, with roughly 3.2% as singletons. Sample: PBMCs. All receptors come from a woman aged 25 to 39 with multiple sclerosis.

This clonotype was recorded at least ten times. The CDR3 coding sequence is TGTGCCAGCACCGCCTTAGCCAAAAACATTCAGTACTTC. Encoded protein: CASTALAKNIQYF. This sequence joins TRBV7-9 and TRBJ2-4; D is uncertain. V dropped 7 bases and J dropped 0 bases, with 7 bases sitting between them. CDR1 SEHNR and CDR2 FQNEAQ come from the germline V gene (reference sequence). This CDR3 region has 13 residues.

This clonotype was seen only a few times. The chain links TRBV7-6 to TRBJ1-1, with 8 bases lining up with TRBD1. This CDR3 contains 14 residues. Germline V gene data show CDR1 as SGHVS and CDR2 as FNYEAQ. The V gene end was trimmed by 2 bases and the J gene end by 4 bases; junction bases not matched to a gene: 3. CDR3 sequence reads: CASSLQGASTEAFF. The CDR3 nucleotides read TGTGCCAGCAGCTTACAGGGGGCAAGCACTGAAGCTTTCTTT.

This clonotype was seen repeatedly, ten times or more. The rearrangement joins TRBV29-1 to TRBJ1-1; D remains ambiguous. CDR3 size: 11 residues. Between the trimmed V and J ends, which lost 6 bases and 6 bases, there was a span of 11 bases. Germline V CDR1 and CDR2: SQVTM, ANQGSEA. Here the CDR3 reads CSVGFGAEAFF. The DNA of the CDR3 is TGCAGCGTGGGCTTCGGGGCTGAAGCTTTCTTT. Variable domain in full (rest from reference TRBV29-1 and TRBJ1-1): SAVISQKPSRDICQRGTSLTIQCQVDSQVTMMFWYRQQPGQSLTLIATANQGSEATYESGFVIDKFPISRPNLTFSTLTVSNMSPEDSSIYLCSVGFGAEAFFGQGTRLTVV.

This clonotype appeared many times. V and J are TRBV20-1 and TRBJ2-5; tentatively, D is TRBD2 (7 bases). V gave up 3 bases and J gave up 1 base, with 18 bases separating them. This CDR3 is built from 16 residues. Germline-derived CDR1 and CDR2 are DFQATT and SNEGSKA (reference sequence). DNA of the CDR3: TGCAGTGCTAGCGGAGGGGGGGGAATGAGCCAAGAGACCCAGTACTTC. It codes for CSASGGGGMSQETQYF.

This clonotype was observed at least ten times. The CDR3 loop is CSAILAGERTDTQYF. The CDR3 DNA reads TGCAGTGCAATACTAGCGGGCGAACGCACAGATACGCAGTATTTT. The gene calls are TRBV20-1 and TRBJ2-3, with 9 bases aligning to TRBD2. This CDR3 comprises 15 residues. In germline, CDR1 is DFQATT, CDR2 SNEGSKA (reference sequence). The J segment lost 1 base and the V segment lost 6 bases, leaving 8 bases of the junction unmatched.

This clonotype was picked up many times. This chain uses TRBV20-1 with TRBJ1-1; no definite D call. V was trimmed by 4 bases and J by 2 bases, leaving 8 bases between them. The CDR3 is 12 residues long. Per the germline V gene, CDR1 is DFQATT and CDR2 is SNEGSKA (reference sequence). The CDR3: CSAKRFNTEAFF. For the CDR3, the DNA is TGCAGTGCTAAACGGTTTAACACTGAAGCTTTCTTT.

This clonotype was seen at least ten times. This chain uses TRBV5-5 with TRBJ1-4; 7 positions agree with TRBD1. This CDR3 contains 14 residues. V lost 4 bases and J lost 7; bases outside the gene matches: 7. The germline V gene has CDR1 SGHKS and CDR2 YYEKEE (reference sequence). CDR3 DNA sequence: TGTGCCAGCAGCATAACAGGGGTGCGTGAAAAACTGTTTTTT. It yields the protein CASSITGVREKLFF. The variable domain in full, completed from reference TRBV5-5 and TRBJ1-4, reads DAGVTQSPTHLIKTRGQQVTLRCSPISGHKSVSWYQQVLGQGPQFIFQYYEKEERGRGNFPDRFSARQFPNYSSELNVNALLLGDSALYLCASSITGVREKLFFGSGTQLSVL.

This clonotype was seen many times. The rearrangement links TRBV20-1 to TRBJ2-5; 9 bases line up with TRBD1. The CDR3 extends over 15 amino acids. The germline V gene encodes CDR1 DFQATT and CDR2 SNEGSKA (reference sequence). Unmatched junction bases numbered 11, after V lost 5 bases and J lost 4 bases. CDR3 DNA sequence: TGCAGTGCTCCCCGGACAGGGGCCGGGGGAGAGACCCAGTACTTC. It translates to CSAPRTGAGGETQYF.

This clonotype has more than one count but fewer than ten. The chain carries TRBV5-1 and TRBJ2-7; TRBD2 matches 8 bases. The CDR3 totals 13 residues. Germline V gene lookup returns CDR1 SGHRS and CDR2 YFSETQ. V gave up 4 bases and J gave up 4 bases; unmatched junction bases: 4. In DNA form, the CDR3 reads TGCGCCAGCAGCGGGGGGACTAGGTACGAGCAGTACTTC. It encodes CASSGGTRYEQYF.

At least ten counts were recorded for this clonotype. CDR3 residues: CASSPRARVDYGYTF. CDR3 bases: TGTGCCAGCAGCCCTCGAGCGCGGGTTGACTATGGCTACACCTTC. The rearrangement links TRBV7-2 to TRBJ1-2; D gene uncertain. The length of the CDR3 is 15 residues. Per germline, CDR1 SGHTA and CDR2 FQGNSA. Trimming removed 5 bases at V and 3 bases at J, with 16 bases between.

This clonotype was recorded many times. This chain joins TRBV20-1 and TRBJ2-3; D remains unclear. CDR3 length equals 12 residues. Trimming cost V 3 bases and J 6 bases, with 10 bases left between them. Per germline, CDR1 DFQATT and CDR2 SNEGSKA (reference sequence). The CDR3 region has the DNA TGCAGTGCTAGCCCCTCCCGGGATACGCAGTATTTT. Translation gives CSASPSRDTQYF.

Ten or more counts support this clonotype. This chain connects TRBV12-3 or TRBV12-4 to TRBJ1-5; 10 bases agree with TRBD1. V was clipped by 4 bases and J by 3 bases; unmatched bases: 6. CDR3 size: 16 residues. The CDR3: CASSSRTGGINQPQHF. CDR3 in DNA: TGTGCCAGCAGTTCTCGGACAGGGGGGATCAATCAGCCCCAGCATTTT.

This clonotype was seen ten or more times. The chain uses TRBV20-1 and TRBJ2-5, with D unresolved. Trimming stripped 3 bases from V and 1 base from J, with 6 bases between. Germline CDR1 DFQATT, CDR2 SNEGSKA (reference sequence). CDR3 size: 12 residues. The CDR3 DNA reads TGCAGTGCTAGGCCTGTCCAAGAGACCCAGTACTTC. Residues: CSARPVQETQYF.

This clonotype appeared many times. The V call is TRBV6-6, the J call TRBJ2-3; D is unclear. The CDR3 runs to 13 residues. V gave up 6 bases and J gave up 4 bases, with 11 bases separating them. Per germline, CDR1 MNHNY and CDR2 SVGAGI (reference sequence). The CDR3 loop reads CASRHSRPDTQYF. The CDR3 DNA reads TGTGCCAGCAGGCATTCTAGGCCAGATACGCAGTATTTT.

This clonotype has a count of ten or more. V usage is TRBV5-1 and J usage is TRBJ1-5; D is unclear. The CDR3 length is 14 residues. CDR1 is SGHRS, CDR2 YFSETQ, per germline. Trimming shortened V by 0 bases and J by 4 bases, and 8 bases separated the two germline ends. CDR3 nucleotide sequence: TGCGCCAGCAGCTTGGATGGCAGAAATCAGCCCCAGCATTTT. This encodes CASSLDGRNQPQHF.

The chain recombines TRBV6-5 with TRBJ1-6; D is undetermined. V gave up 0 bases and J gave up 6 bases, with 12 bases separating them. This CDR3 has 16 amino acids. Per germline, CDR1 MNHEY and CDR2 SVGAGI. Here the CDR3 reads CASSYSIVQPNSPLHF. The CDR3, as DNA: TGTGCCAGCAGTTACTCGATAGTACAGCCTAATTCACCCCTCCACTTT.